The 2 T cell receptor beta chains below all came from one sample that was sequenced in a study of blood T cell repertoires in COVID-19. Clones were sequenced by immunoSEQ multiplex PCR, and TCRdb holds only the in-frame ones, with some missing. The data show around 270,000 clones, with roughly 86% seen just once and around 10% held by the top ten. Sequencing was performed on peripheral blood. These receptors came from a middle-aged man who had recovered from COVID-19.

This chain joins TRBV4-1 and TRBJ2-1; a possible D gene is TRBD2 (5 bases). Germline CDR1 and CDR2: MGHRA and YSYEKL. V lost 4 bases, J lost 6 bases, and 10 bases lay in between. The CDR3 covers 13 residues. CDR3 loop: CASSPDSRNEQFF. The DNA for the CDR3 is TGCGCCAGCAGCCCGGACTCCCGCAATGAGCAGTTCTTC.

This clone appeared once. The chain combines TRBV7-7 with TRBJ2-3, with 7 bases fitting TRBD1. CDR3 length: 15 residues. The germline V gene encodes CDR1 SSHAT and CDR2 FNYEAQ (reference sequence). The ends lost 1 base at V and 1 base at J; junction bases unmatched: 2. This CDR3 reads CASSLEGTGTDTQYF. Written as DNA, the CDR3 is TGTGCCAGCAGCTTAGAGGGGACAGGCACAGATACGCAGTATTTT.